This T cell receptor beta chain came from a study of blood T cell repertoires in COVID-19. Across the whole study: Material from acute and convalescent COVID-19 was sourced from the United States, Italy and Spain. From T cells, B-cell-depleted T cells, or PBMCs came the material, which was cDNA or gDNA.

V shed 2 bases and J 0 bases; nucleotides not matched to a gene: 5. Germline-derived CDR1 and CDR2 are MNHEY and SVGEGT. This CDR3 contains 16 residues. Original analysis: Amplification from reference gene primers served as the basis for estimated nucleated cell counts. The repertoire was sequenced with immunoSEQ multiplex PCR; TCRdb's copy has only in-frame clones and lacks some. The V and J calls and clone size are taken from that table; D and trimming were inferred from the DNA. The top ten hold approximately 15% of the sample, which has 85,000 to 95,000 clones, 72% seen once. This clone was seen a few times.

This rearrangement joins TRBV6-2 or TRBV6-3 to TRBJ1-1; TRBD1 agrees at 8 bases. This receptor was obtained from a woman aged 80 or over with acute or convalescent COVID-19. Source material: peripheral blood. CDR3 in amino acids: CASSYARQGMNTEAFF. CDR3 DNA: TGTGCCAGCAGTTACGCGCGACAGGGGATGAACACTGAAGCTTTCTTT.